A single sample gave rise to the 20 T cell receptor beta chains below, sequenced in a study of blood T cell repertoires in COVID-19. Sequencing used immunoSEQ multiplex PCR; TCRdb keeps in-frame clones, though not all of them. In the table there are about 68,000 clones, about 90% of which are singletons. What was sequenced was peripheral blood. Every receptor here comes from a human donor in a cohort sampled during active COVID-19.

V and J are TRBV7-2 and TRBJ1-2; 7 bases agree with TRBD1. With 5 bases clipped from V and 4 bases from J, the junction kept 4 bases outside the gene matches. This CDR3 has 13 residues. CDR1 is SGHTA and CDR2 is FQGNSA in the germline V gene. DNA for the CDR3: TGTGCCAGCAGCACCGGGACAGCCTATGGCTACACCTTC. It codes for CASSTGTAYGYTF.

This sequence joins TRBV24-1 and TRBJ2-5; possible D gene TRBD1, 5 bases. Germline V gene sequence: CDR1 KGHDR, CDR2 SFDVKD. Trimming removed 7 bases at V and 5 bases at J, with 13 bases between. There are 13 residues in the CDR3. The CDR3 sequence is CATSTGPRETQYF. The CDR3 nucleotides read TGTGCCACCAGCACAGGACCACGGGAGACCCAGTACTTC.

In its sample, this clone was seen once. The chain carries TRBV11-2 and TRBJ2-7; D is undetermined. Germline V gene sequence: CDR1 SGHAT, CDR2 FQNNGV. Trimming removed 4 bases at V and 1 base at J, with 11 bases between. The CDR3 totals 14 residues. The CDR3 region is CASSSYDLSYEQYF. The CDR3 DNA follows: TGTGCCAGCAGCTCGTATGACTTGTCCTACGAGCAGTACTTC.

The V and J genes are TRBV19 and TRBJ1-5, with no clear D. The germline V and J ends were trimmed by 10 bases and 1 base, with 8 bases remaining between them. CDR1 and CDR2 from the germline V gene are LNHDA and SQIVND (reference sequence). The length of the CDR3 is 12 residues. The CDR3 loop is CATQWSNQPQHF. The CDR3 bases are TGTGCCACTCAGTGGAGCAATCAGCCCCAGCATTTT.

V gene TRBV6-2 or TRBV6-3 combines with J gene TRBJ1-4, with 8 bases aligning to TRBD1. The CDR3 is 17 amino acids. V shed 6 bases, J shed 0 bases, and the junction held 9 bases outside the gene matches. The germline gives CDR1 MNHEY, CDR2 SVGEGT. The CDR3 is CASSTSTGVATNEKLFF. In nucleotides, the CDR3 is TGTGCCAGCAGCACTTCGACAGGGGTGGCAACTAATGAAAAACTGTTTTTT.

V gene TRBV2 combines with J gene TRBJ1-2; weak D call: TRBD1 (6 bases). The V and J ends lost 3 bases and 3 bases respectively, with 11 bases between them. The CDR3 contains 14 residues. The germline CDR1 and CDR2 sequences are SNHLY and FYNNEI. The CDR3 coding sequence is TGTGCCAGCAGTGATACGGCAGGGGACTATGGCTACACCTTC. Protein product: CASSDTAGDYGYTF.

The chain recombines TRBV5-1 with TRBJ1-2, with a tentative D call TRBD1 (6 bases). Per germline, CDR1 SGHRS and CDR2 YFSETQ. This CDR3 is 13 amino acids long. V shed 4 bases and J shed 4 bases, with 11 bases lying between them. The CDR3 DNA is TGCGCCAGCAGCGCGGACAGCAGCTATGGCTACACCTTC. Translated, it gives CASSADSSYGYTF.

This chain links TRBV6-1 with TRBJ1-6; 7 bases align to TRBD1. V shed 3 bases, J shed 3 bases, and the junction held 8 bases outside the gene matches. CDR1 MNHNS and CDR2 SASEGT come from the germline V gene. The CDR3 covers 17 residues. DNA for the CDR3: TGTGCCAGCAGTGAGACCGTACAGGGGTTCTATAATTCACCCCTCCACTTT. Amino acids: CASSETVQGFYNSPLHF.

The chain uses TRBV27 and TRBJ2-2; TRBD1 might be the D (8 bases). This CDR3 contains 17 residues. From germline, CDR1 is MNHEY and CDR2 SMNVEV (reference sequence). The V gene lost 2 bases and the J gene lost 3 bases, with 16 bases spanning the gap. The CDR3 nucleotides read TGTGCCAGCAGTTTAGGATTTACAGGGGGGGACACCGGGGAGCTGTTTTTT. This sequence encodes CASSLGFTGGDTGELFF.

Only a few counts were recorded for this clone. The chain uses TRBV5-1 and TRBJ1-1; weak D call: TRBD1 (6 bases). CDR1 SGHRS and CDR2 YFSETQ come from the germline V gene. V shed 2 bases and J shed 7 bases, with 12 bases lying between them. This CDR3 is 13 amino acids long. CDR3 residues: CASSLLQGIEAFF. CDR3 DNA sequence: TGCGCCAGCAGCTTACTGCAGGGGATTGAAGCTTTCTTT.

This clone appeared a few times. The chain employs TRBV11-2 and TRBJ1-3, with TRBD1 identical over 7 bases. Germline lookup yields CDR1 SGHAT and CDR2 FQNNGV. The CDR3 extends over 13 amino acids. V trimming: 5 bases; J trimming: 7 bases; junction bases outside the gene matches: 5. The CDR3 is CASSRYRGNTIYF. CDR3 nucleotides: TGTGCCAGCAGCCGGTACAGGGGCAACACCATATATTTT.

V and J are TRBV30 and TRBJ2-7; D possibly corresponds to TRBD2 (6 bases). CDR3 length: 11 amino acids. Germline CDR1 is GTSNPN and CDR2 is SVGIG (reference sequence). The V end lost 2 bases, the J end lost 9 bases, and 11 bases lay between the germline ends. CDR3 sequence reads: CAWSQARGQYF. The CDR3 region has the DNA TGTGCCTGGAGTCAGGCGCGGGGGCAGTACTTC.

The chain recombines TRBV24-1 with TRBJ2-1; TRBD1 aligns across 10 bases. This CDR3 spans 12 amino acids. V shed 9 bases, J shed 7 bases, and the junction held 2 bases outside the gene matches. CDR1 is KGHDR, CDR2 SFDVKD, per germline. The CDR3 region is CATGQGGNEQFF. The CDR3 DNA reads TGTGCCACCGGACAGGGGGGGAATGAGCAGTTCTTC.

In DNA form, the CDR3 reads TGTGCCAGCAGTTCCCTGAGGATCGGGGATACGCAGTATTTT. It encodes CASSSLRIGDTQYF. The gene calls are TRBV6-5 and TRBJ2-3, with D unresolved. The V gene's germline CDR1 is MNHEY and CDR2 SVGAGI. V was cut by 4 bases and J by 6 bases, with 14 bases left in between. The CDR3 loop spans 14 amino acids.

This clone was found once. The chain uses TRBV28 and TRBJ2-7; TRBD1 matches at 11 bases. CDR3 length: 13 residues. V lost 9 bases to trimming and J lost 6 bases; unmatched junction nucleotides: 7. Looked up from germline, CDR1 is MDHEN and CDR2 is SYDVKM. CDR3 loop: CASSSGQGGEQYF. The CDR3 nucleotides read TGTGCCAGTTCGTCGGGACAGGGGGGCGAGCAGTACTTC.

This clone was found once. The chain combines TRBV2 with TRBJ2-3, with 12 bases fitting TRBD2. Germline loops: CDR1 SNHLY, CDR2 FYNNEI. This CDR3 spans 15 amino acids. Trimming removed 2 bases from V and 6 bases from J; junction bases left unmatched: 3. This CDR3 reads CASSEQLAGGDTQYF. The CDR3 DNA sequence: TGTGCCAGCAGTGAACAACTAGCGGGGGGCGATACGCAGTATTTT.

The chain uses TRBV7-9 and TRBJ2-2, with a possible D match to TRBD1 (6 bases). This CDR3 contains 17 residues. The V and J ends lost 6 bases and 7 bases respectively, with 24 bases between them. Germline values: CDR1 SEHNR, CDR2 FQNEAQ (reference sequence). The CDR3 sequence is CASRDDPIDRIGGELFF. The DNA of the CDR3 is TGTGCCAGCAGAGATGACCCCATAGACAGGATTGGCGGGGAGCTGTTTTTT.

The chain employs TRBV24-1 and TRBJ2-5, with TRBD2 matching over 11 bases. The CDR3 covers 16 residues. V gave up 5 bases and J gave up 5 bases; unmatched junction bases: 9. From germline, CDR1 is KGHDR and CDR2 SFDVKD. Here the CDR3 reads CATSGVTSGVGETQYF. CDR3 bases: TGTGCCACCAGTGGGGTGACTAGCGGGGTGGGGGAGACCCAGTACTTC.

The chain couples TRBV5-1 to TRBJ1-2, with D tentatively TRBD1 (5 bases). Germline CDR1 SGHRS, CDR2 YFSETQ. V lost 4 bases and J lost 2, with 15 bases in between. The CDR3 loop spans 15 amino acids. CDR3 in amino acids: CASSRNTWGNYGYTF. In DNA form, the CDR3 reads TGCGCCAGCAGCCGGAACACCTGGGGCAACTATGGCTACACCTTC.

This CDR3 is CASSSPGVAEAFF. In nucleotides, the CDR3 is TGTGCCAGCAGTTCTCCGGGAGTAGCTGAAGCTTTCTTT. The V and J genes are TRBV6-6 and TRBJ1-1; no reliable D call. The V and J ends lost 4 bases and 6 bases respectively, with 12 bases between them. Germline assignment: CDR1 MNHNY and CDR2 SVGAGI (reference sequence). The CDR3 runs 13 residues.